The 5 T cell receptor beta chains below were found in one sample sequenced in a study of cytomegalovirus exposure and HLA in healthy donors (dated by TCRdb to the late 2010s). The receptor library was made with the immunoSEQ multiplex PCR assay. For the multiplex PCR, a mixture combining 60 forward primers for TCR Vbeta segments and 13 reverse primers for TCR Jbeta segments was used. Here the immuneACCESS table is served through TCRdb, limited to in-frame sequences with V and J called. Missing clones are a known gap in these copies; in checked studies unresolved V genes cover under half, and the rest lacks a known reason. The sample yields under 200,000 clones; 60% to 85% were counted once. The ten largest clones take up around 6% of the sample. What was sequenced was PBMCs. All receptors come from a man aged 40-49 years in good health and CMV-seronegative.

The chain uses TRBV19 and TRBJ2-7; 7 bases map to TRBD1. This CDR3 spans 13 amino acids. Germline CDR1 reads LNHDA; CDR2 reads SQIVND (reference sequence). After removal of 8 bases from V and 1 base from J, the junction contained 5 bases not matched to a gene. This chain's CDR3 is CASGQANSYEQYF. The CDR3 coding sequence is TGTGCCAGTGGACAGGCGAATTCCTACGAGCAGTACTTC.

V is TRBV12-5 and J is TRBJ1-1; D not resolved. Trimming stripped 2 bases from V and 4 bases from J, with 14 bases between. CDR1 and CDR2 (germline): LGHNT, FRNRAP. This CDR3 has 15 amino acids. The CDR3, as DNA: TGTGCTAGTGGTTTGCCCAACACCGGAGGCACTGAAGCTTTCTTT. This codes for CASGLPNTGGTEAFF.

This clone came up a few times. The chain links TRBV6-5 to TRBJ1-1; D uncertain. Trimming cost V 2 bases and J 1 base, with 8 bases left between them. Per germline, CDR1 MNHEY and CDR2 SVGAGI. The CDR3 length is 14 residues. This CDR3 reads CASSYDAGNTEAFF. The CDR3 DNA follows: TGTGCCAGCAGTTACGATGCGGGGAACACTGAAGCTTTCTTT.

The chain joins TRBV11-3 to TRBJ2-7; the match to TRBD2 covers 14 bases. CDR1 SGHNT and CDR2 YENEEA come from the germline V gene. The CDR3 extends over 15 amino acids. The ends lost 5 bases at V and 5 bases at J; junction bases unmatched: 5. The CDR3 sequence is CASSTRLAGGDEQYF. The CDR3 DNA is TGTGCCAGCAGCACCCGACTAGCGGGAGGGGACGAGCAGTACTTC.

The rearrangement joins TRBV4-1 to TRBJ2-5; a weak D match, TRBD1 (5 bases). This CDR3 has 14 residues. The V and J ends lost 3 bases and 5 bases respectively, with 13 bases between them. Germline V lookup: CDR1 MGHRA, CDR2 YSYEKL. CDR3 amino acids: CASSQRSGMETQYF. The CDR3 coding sequence is TGCGCCAGCAGCCAGCGGTCAGGGATGGAGACCCAGTACTTC.